This T cell receptor beta chain was observed in a study of T cells after yellow fever vaccination. Study observations and caveats: Repertoires sorted by FACS could include abundant clonotypes that are contaminants from the bulk population. A secondary response was less intense yet reached its peak sooner, at day 5 versus 15.

5'RACE template switching generated TCR cDNA, adding a universal primer site and UMIs. One entry per CDR3 protein, called by TCRdb with MiXCR from the 5' RACE reads. Here the sample spans some 550,000 distinct CDR3 sequences, over 15% being singletons. The CDR3 is 20 amino acids. V lost 6 bases and J lost 0; bases outside the gene matches: 21. As to this clonotype: Its specificity is unknown.

This receptor was identified in a man in his thirties or forties who received the YFV17D yellow fever vaccine. Here the sequenced sample was PBMCs, taken 15 days after the yellow fever booster vaccination. The rearrangement joins TRBV12-3 or TRBV12-4 to TRBJ2-7; 9 positions agree with TRBD2. CDR3 coding DNA: TGTGCCAGCAGAATAATCAAGGCGGGCCGGAGCGGGAGGACCTCCTACGAGCAGTACTTC. Its protein is CASRIIKAGRSGRTSYEQYF.